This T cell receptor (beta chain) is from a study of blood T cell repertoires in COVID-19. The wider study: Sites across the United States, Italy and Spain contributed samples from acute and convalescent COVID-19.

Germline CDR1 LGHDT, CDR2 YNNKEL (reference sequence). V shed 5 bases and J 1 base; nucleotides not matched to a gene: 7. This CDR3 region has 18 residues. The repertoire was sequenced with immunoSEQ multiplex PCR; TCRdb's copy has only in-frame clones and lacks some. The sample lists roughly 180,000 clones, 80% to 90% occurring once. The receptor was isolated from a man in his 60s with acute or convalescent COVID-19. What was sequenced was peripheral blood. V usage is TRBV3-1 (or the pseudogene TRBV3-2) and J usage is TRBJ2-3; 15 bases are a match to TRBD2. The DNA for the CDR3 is TGTGCCAGCAGCTTCGGACTAGCGGGAGGGTTCGGCACAGATACGCAGTATTTT. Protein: CASSFGLAGGFGTDTQYF.